The next 24 T cell receptor beta chains were all read from a single sample in a study of cytomegalovirus exposure and HLA in healthy donors. Primers: 60 Vbeta forward and 13 Jbeta reverse. TCRdb's table, derived via immunoSEQ multiplex PCR, lists solely in-frame clones and lacks some. The data contain 150,000 or so clones, just under 80% of them singletons. The source material was PBMCs. The receptors stem from a woman aged 50 to 60 in good health and CMV-seropositive.

V and J are TRBV30 and TRBJ1-2; 7 bases map to TRBD1. The V gene end was trimmed by 5 bases and the J gene end by 6 bases; junction bases not matched to a gene: 9. Germline CDR1 reads GTSNPN; CDR2 reads SVGIG (reference sequence). This CDR3 contains 13 residues. Here the CDR3 DNA reads TGTGCCTGGTCCCCCGACAGGGAGCATGGCTACACCTTC. Its protein product is CAWSPDREHGYTF.

The V call is TRBV2, the J call TRBJ1-1; D possibly corresponds to TRBD1 (5 bases). Trimming removed 6 bases at V and 7 bases at J, with 9 bases between. Germline lookup yields CDR1 SNHLY and CDR2 FYNNEI. This CDR3 contains 11 residues. The CDR3 DNA follows: TGTGCCAGCAGAAGGACAAATGAAGCTTTCTTT. It is translated as CASRRTNEAFF.

This chain links TRBV28 with TRBJ2-3; TRBD2 aligns across 16 bases. The CDR3 runs 21 residues. V lost 5 bases and J lost 7; bases outside the gene matches: 21. CDR1 and CDR2 (germline): MDHEN, SYDVKM. CDR3: CASSPQSTSGTSGGGRYTQYF. The CDR3, as DNA: TGTGCCAGCAGTCCCCAATCCACTTCCGGGACTAGCGGGGGGGGCCGGTATACGCAGTATTTT.

The chain carries TRBV6-4 and TRBJ2-1; 10 bases are shared with TRBD2. The CDR3 totals 12 residues. With 4 bases clipped from V and 10 bases from J, the junction kept 1 base outside the gene matches. Germline V gene lookup returns CDR1 MRHNA and CDR2 SNTAGT. As DNA, the CDR3 is TGTGCCAGCAGTGCTAGCGGGGGAGAGCAGTTCTTC. Translating gives CASSASGGEQFF.

CDR3: CAGTGQGNIQYF. The CDR3 region has the DNA TGTGCCGGCACGGGACAGGGTAACATTCAGTACTTC. The rearrangement uses TRBV30 and TRBJ2-4; TRBD1 agrees at 9 bases. Germline V CDR1 and CDR2: GTSNPN, SVGIG (reference sequence). This CDR3 region has 12 residues. The junction had 6 bases not matched to a gene; V was cut back by 8 bases and J by 7 bases.

V gene TRBV7-9 combines with J gene TRBJ2-1, with D maybe TRBD2 (6 bases). V was pared by 5 bases and J by 4 bases, with 12 bases between. The V gene's germline CDR1 is SEHNR and CDR2 FQNEAQ (reference sequence). The CDR3 is made up of 14 amino acids. In DNA, the CDR3 is TGTGCCAGCAGCGCCCCGACTAGTTACAATGAGCAGTTCTTC. Encoded protein: CASSAPTSYNEQFF.

The DNA for the CDR3 is TGTGCCAGCAGTTTATTTTGGGGGGGCTCTGGGGCCAACGTCCTGACTTTC. Residues: CASSLFWGGSGANVLTF. The J gene is TRBJ2-6, the V gene TRBV28; 7 positions agree with TRBD2. The CDR3 totals 17 residues. Germline CDR1 reads MDHEN; CDR2 reads SYDVKM. V shed 1 base, J shed 0 bases, and the junction held 3 bases outside the gene matches.

The rearrangement joins TRBV11-2 to TRBJ2-7; 7 nucleotides align to TRBD1. J gave up 6 bases and V 1 base, and 3 bases lay outside the gene matches. From germline, CDR1 is SGHAT and CDR2 FQNNGV. The CDR3 runs to 13 residues. The CDR3 DNA follows: TGTGCCAGCAGCTTAGTGAGGACAGGCGAGCAGTACTTC. Translation: CASSLVRTGEQYF.

Written as DNA, the CDR3 is TGTGCCAGCAGCGTCCAGGGCGATCAGCCCCAGCATTTT. Translation: CASSVQGDQPQHF. V and J are TRBV9 and TRBJ1-5; a possible D gene is TRBD1 (5 bases). Germline values: CDR1 SGDLS, CDR2 YYNGEE. This CDR3 has 13 residues. Trimming left V 2 bases short and J 5 bases short, with 8 bases between.

This clone was counted only a few times. The V call is TRBV11-3, the J call TRBJ1-1; D ambiguous. There are 13 residues in the CDR3. CDR1 is SGHNT, CDR2 YENEEA, per germline. Trimming took 1 base from V and 1 from J, leaving 4 bases between them. For the CDR3, the DNA is TGTGCCAGCAGCTTAGGGCAGAACACTGAAGCTTTCTTT. Translated: CASSLGQNTEAFF.

The chain joins TRBV18 to TRBJ1-2; TRBD1 matches at 9 bases. This CDR3 is built from 15 residues. The germline V gene has CDR1 KGHSH and CDR2 LQKENI. J gave up 4 bases and V 4 bases, and 7 bases lay outside the gene matches. CDR3 DNA sequence: TGTGCCAGCTCACTCGCGGGACAGGGCCGCTATGGCTACACCTTC. Translation: CASSLAGQGRYGYTF.

The V call is TRBV30, the J call TRBJ2-5, with 14 bases fitting TRBD2. V shed 2 bases, J shed 5 bases, and the junction held 10 bases outside the gene matches. Germline V lookup: CDR1 GTSNPN, CDR2 SVGIG (reference sequence). The CDR3 covers 17 residues. The CDR3 loop is CAWSTYRTSGGKETQYF. CDR3 nucleotides: TGTGCCTGGAGTACCTACCGGACTAGCGGGGGGAAGGAGACCCAGTACTTC.

V usage is TRBV30 and J usage is TRBJ1-5, with D tentatively TRBD1 (6 bases). Germline CDR1 is GTSNPN and CDR2 is SVGIG (reference sequence). V lost 1 base and J lost 3, with 13 bases in between. The CDR3 spans 15 residues. The CDR3 here is CAWSGGGQPNQPQHF. In nucleotides, the CDR3 is TGTGCCTGGAGTGGAGGTGGACAGCCCAATCAGCCCCAGCATTTT.

The chain has TRBV7-3 and TRBJ2-3, with TRBD2 identical over 10 bases. This CDR3 region has 18 residues. J gave up 3 bases and V 4 bases, and 13 bases lay outside the gene matches. Germline CDR1 is SGHTA and CDR2 is FQGTGA. This CDR3 is CASSSPLGSGRATDTQYF. The CDR3 DNA reads as TGTGCCAGCAGCTCCCCGTTGGGGAGCGGGAGGGCAACAGATACGCAGTATTTT.

The chain couples TRBV28 to TRBJ1-1, with D perhaps matching TRBD1 (5 bases). Germline-derived CDR1 and CDR2 are MDHEN and SYDVKM. V lost 7 bases and J 7 bases, leaving 10 bases between the germline ends. The CDR3 runs 11 residues. The CDR3, as DNA: TGTGCCAGCAACGTAGACAGTGAAGCTTTCTTT. The encoded protein is CASNVDSEAFF.

The rearrangement uses TRBV7-6 and TRBJ2-7, with a possible D match to TRBD2 (6 bases). Germline V gene data show CDR1 as SGHVS and CDR2 as FNYEAQ. Trimming shortened V by 5 bases and J by 3 bases, and 23 bases separated the two germline ends. This CDR3 spans 17 amino acids. CDR3 loop: CASSPYPPQGLNYEQYF. The CDR3 DNA is TGTGCCAGCAGCCCATACCCGCCCCAGGGACTTAACTACGAGCAGTACTTC.

The chain uses TRBV2 and TRBJ2-7; TRBD2 matches 7 bases. The CDR3 extends over 14 amino acids. In germline, CDR1 is SNHLY, CDR2 FYNNEI. The ends lost 7 bases at V and 4 bases at J; junction bases unmatched: 10. The CDR3 sequence is CASTKRGLGYEQYF. In DNA form, the CDR3 reads TGTGCCAGCACAAAGCGGGGCCTGGGGTACGAGCAGTACTTC.

The gene calls are TRBV5-1 and TRBJ2-2, with a weak D call TRBD2 (7 bases). V dropped 2 bases and J dropped 4 bases, with 18 bases sitting between them. Germline values: CDR1 SGHRS, CDR2 YFSETQ. The CDR3 contains 17 residues. This chain's CDR3 is CASSFPTGGGGTGELFF. CDR3 bases: TGCGCCAGCAGCTTTCCTACGGGGGGCGGCGGCACCGGGGAGCTGTTTTTT.

The sample holds one count of this clone. This chain joins TRBV7-8 and TRBJ2-7, with 13 positions matching TRBD2. This CDR3 contains 16 residues. The ends lost 5 bases at V and 1 base at J; junction bases unmatched: 5. Germline CDR1 reads SGHVS; CDR2 reads FQNEAQ. The CDR3 loop reads CASSARTSGSSYEQYF. The CDR3 DNA follows: TGTGCCAGCAGCGCCCGGACTAGCGGGAGTTCCTACGAGCAGTACTTC.

In its sample, this clone was seen once. The chain carries TRBV7-3 and TRBJ2-3; possible D gene TRBD1, 6 bases. Germline CDR1 reads SGHTA; CDR2 reads FQGTGA. The CDR3 is 15 residues long. V was shortened by 0 bases and J by 5 bases, with 12 bases between the two germline ends. The CDR3 nucleotides are TGTGCCAGCAGCTTAACGACAGGAGTCGGAGATACGCAGTATTTT. Translation gives CASSLTTGVGDTQYF.

V and J are TRBV6-5 and TRBJ2-3; 14 nucleotides line up with TRBD2. The length of the CDR3 is 15 residues. The germline gives CDR1 MNHEY, CDR2 SVGAGI. V was clipped by 4 bases and J by 7 bases; unmatched bases: 4. This CDR3 reads CASSLTSGGANTQYF. DNA for the CDR3: TGTGCCAGCAGTTTGACTAGCGGGGGGGCCAATACGCAGTATTTT.

This rearrangement joins TRBV9 to TRBJ2-1; no definite D call. The CDR3 extends over 15 amino acids. The V end lost 0 bases, the J end lost 9 bases, and 16 bases lay between the germline ends. Germline V gene data show CDR1 as SGDLS and CDR2 as YYNGEE. The CDR3 coding sequence is TGTGCCAGCAGCGTAGTAGATAGGAGCACTACTGAGCAGTTCTTC. This sequence encodes CASSVVDRSTTEQFF.

This clone was detected once. This sequence joins TRBV6-6 and TRBJ2-7; D gene uncertain. V was clipped by 2 bases and J by 3 bases, with 5 bases between them. Germline assignment: CDR1 MNHNY and CDR2 SVGAGI (reference sequence). The CDR3 covers 12 residues. CDR3 protein: CASSYAYYEQYF. As DNA, the CDR3 is TGTGCCAGCAGTTACGCCTACTACGAGCAGTACTTC.

The rearrangement joins TRBV30 to TRBJ1-2; 7 bases are shared with TRBD1. The CDR3 runs to 14 residues. Germline V lookup: CDR1 GTSNPN, CDR2 SVGIG (reference sequence). V shed 3 bases and J 2 bases; nucleotides not matched to a gene: 6. CDR3 amino acids: CAWSGGQQNYGYTF. CDR3 nucleotides: TGTGCCTGGAGCGGGGGACAGCAGAACTATGGCTACACCTTC.